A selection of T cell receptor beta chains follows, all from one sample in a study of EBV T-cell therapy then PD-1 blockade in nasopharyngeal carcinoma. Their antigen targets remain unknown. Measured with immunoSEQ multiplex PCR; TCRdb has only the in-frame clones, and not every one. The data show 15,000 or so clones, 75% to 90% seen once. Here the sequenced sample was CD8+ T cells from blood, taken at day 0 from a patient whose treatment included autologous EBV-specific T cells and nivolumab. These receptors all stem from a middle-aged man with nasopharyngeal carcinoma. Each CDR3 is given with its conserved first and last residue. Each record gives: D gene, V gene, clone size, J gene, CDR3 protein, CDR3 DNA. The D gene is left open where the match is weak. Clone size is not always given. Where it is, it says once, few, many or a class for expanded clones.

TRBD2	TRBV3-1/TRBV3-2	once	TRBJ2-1	CASSGVPDIYNEQFF	TGTGCCTCCAGCGGGGTACCCGATATTTACAATGAGCAGTTCTTC
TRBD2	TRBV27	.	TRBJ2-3	CASSHGLAAATDTQYF	TGTGCCAGCAGTCACGGACTAGCGGCCGCCACAGATACGCAGTATTTT
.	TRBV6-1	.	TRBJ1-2	CASSAGTAEPGNGYTF	TGTGCCAGCAGTGCGGGGACCGCGGAGCCCGGGAATGGCTACACCTTC
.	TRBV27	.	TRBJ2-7	CASSVRLRHEQYF	TGTGCCAGCAGCGTTAGATTACGCCACGAGCAGTACTTC
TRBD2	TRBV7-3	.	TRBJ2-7	CASSSGTTTKNTYEQYF	TGTGCCAGCAGCTCCGGGACTACTACCAAAAATACCTACGAGCAGTACTTC
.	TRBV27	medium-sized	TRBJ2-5	CASSLSEVGAGQTQYF	TGTGCCAGCAGTTTATCAGAGGTTGGGGCAGGGCAGACCCAGTACTTC
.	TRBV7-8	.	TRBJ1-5	CASSLSAKSGQPQHF	TGTGCCAGCAGCTTATCCGCCAAGTCAGGTCAGCCCCAGCATTTT
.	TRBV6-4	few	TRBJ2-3	CASSNSDSSTDTQYF	TGTGCCAGCAGCAACTCGGACTCTAGCACAGATACGCAGTATTTT
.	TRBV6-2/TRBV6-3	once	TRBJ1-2	CASSYSSPGGYTF	TGTGCCAGCAGTTACTCGAGTCCGGGGGGCTACACCTTC
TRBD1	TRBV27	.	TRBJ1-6	CASSLYDGTGNSPLHF	TGTGCCAGCAGTTTATATGACGGGACAGGGAATTCACCCCTCCACTTT
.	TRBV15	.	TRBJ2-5	CATSTEGGETQYF	TGTGCCACCAGCACCGAGGGTGGTGAGACCCAGTACTTC
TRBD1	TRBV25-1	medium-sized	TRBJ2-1	CASRQGLNEQFF	TGTGCCAGCAGACAGGGGCTGAATGAGCAGTTCTTC
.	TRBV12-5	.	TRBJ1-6	CASGLVTTGSPLHF	TGTGCTAGTGGTTTGGTAACCACGGGTTCACCCCTCCACTTT
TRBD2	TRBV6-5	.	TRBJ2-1	CASSSSGGSYNEQFF	TGTGCCAGCAGTTCTAGCGGGGGGTCCTACAATGAGCAGTTCTTC
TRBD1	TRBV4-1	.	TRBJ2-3	CASSLGQGHTDTQYF	TGCGCCAGCAGCCTCGGACAGGGCCACACAGATACGCAGTATTTT
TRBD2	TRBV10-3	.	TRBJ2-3	CAITGLAGGPDTQYF	TGTGCCATCACCGGACTAGCGGGGGGGCCAGATACGCAGTATTTT
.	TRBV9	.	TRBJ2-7	CASSLQGYPYEQYF	TGTGCCAGCAGTTTGCAGGGTTATCCCTACGAGCAGTACTTC
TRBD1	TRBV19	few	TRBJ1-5	CASTTGTGGNQPQHF	TGTGCCAGTACAACCGGGACAGGGGGTAATCAGCCCCAGCATTTT
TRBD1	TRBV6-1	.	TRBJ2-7	CASSEGIGDSSYEQYF	TGTGCCAGCAGTGAAGGGATCGGGGACAGCTCCTACGAGCAGTACTTC
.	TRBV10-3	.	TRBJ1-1	CAAGGGEAFF	TGTGCTGCGGGGGGCGGTGAAGCTTTCTTT
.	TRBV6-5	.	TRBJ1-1	CASSFGPNTEAFF	TGTGCCAGCAGCTTCGGGCCGAACACTGAAGCTTTCTTT
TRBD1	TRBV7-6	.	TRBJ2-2	CASTLATGDTGELFF	TGTGCCAGCACCCTGGCAACAGGGGACACCGGGGAGCTGTTTTTT
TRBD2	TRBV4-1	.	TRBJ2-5	CASSQAPVDGGAQETQYF	TGCGCCAGCAGCCAAGCCCCAGTCGACGGGGGGGCCCAAGAGACCCAGTACTTC
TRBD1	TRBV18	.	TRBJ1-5	CASSADRVGNQPQHF	TGTGCCAGCTCAGCGGACAGGGTTGGCAATCAGCCCCAGCATTTT
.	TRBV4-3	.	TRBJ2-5	CASSPSRGGQETQYF	TGCGCCAGCAGCCCCTCCCGGGGAGGCCAAGAGACCCAGTACTTC
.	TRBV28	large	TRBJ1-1	CASSSAHPNTEAFF	TGTGCCAGCAGTTCCGCACATCCGAACACTGAAGCTTTCTTT
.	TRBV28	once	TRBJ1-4	CASSLWLGEGVNEKLFF	TGTGCCAGCAGTTTATGGCTAGGGGAGGGAGTTAATGAAAAACTGTTTTTT
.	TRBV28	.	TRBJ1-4	CASSSPRRIGEKLFF	TGTGCCAGCAGTTCTCCCAGAAGGATCGGGGAAAAACTGTTTTTT
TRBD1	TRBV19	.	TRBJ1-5	CASSNPQEGQGNQPQHF	TGTGCCAGTAGTAATCCCCAAGAGGGACAGGGCAATCAGCCCCAGCATTTT
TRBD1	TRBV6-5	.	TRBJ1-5	CASRGDRSYNQPQHF	TGTGCCAGCAGGGGGGACAGGTCGTACAATCAGCCCCAGCATTTT
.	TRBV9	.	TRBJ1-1	CASSVVPTGLLAEAFF	TGTGCCAGCAGCGTAGTACCTACAGGGCTTTTGGCTGAAGCTTTCTTT
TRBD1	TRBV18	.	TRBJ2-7	CASSSLDRVVPYEQYF	TGTGCCAGCTCAAGCCTAGACAGGGTAGTCCCCTACGAGCAGTACTTC
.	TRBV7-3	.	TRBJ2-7	CASSLDGVLDEQYF	TGTGCCAGCAGCTTAGATGGGGTTTTGGACGAGCAGTACTTC
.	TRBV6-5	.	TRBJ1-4	CASSYTLGDEKLFF	TGTGCCAGCAGTTACACGCTAGGGGATGAAAAACTGTTTTTT
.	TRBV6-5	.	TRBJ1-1	CASSSTPLGTEAFF	TGTGCCAGCAGTTCCACCCCCCTCGGCACTGAAGCTTTCTTT
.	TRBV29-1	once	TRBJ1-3	CSVEGRTDSGNTIYF	TGCAGCGTTGAAGGGCGGACTGACTCTGGAAACACCATATATTTT
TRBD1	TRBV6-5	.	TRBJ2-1	CANQGTGSYNEQFF	TGTGCCAACCAGGGGACAGGGAGCTACAATGAGCAGTTCTTC
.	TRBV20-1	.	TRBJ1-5	CSARDFQPQHF	TGCAGTGCTAGAGATTTTCAGCCCCAGCATTTT
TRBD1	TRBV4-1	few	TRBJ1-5	CASSQYTGGNQPQHF	TGCGCCAGCAGCCAATACACAGGGGGCAATCAGCCCCAGCATTTT
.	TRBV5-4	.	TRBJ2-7	CASSASSYEQYF	TGTGCCAGCAGCGCCAGCTCCTACGAGCAGTACTTC
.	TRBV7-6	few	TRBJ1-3	CASSLEVGFSGNTIYF	TGTGCCAGCAGCTTAGAGGTGGGCTTCTCTGGAAACACCATATATTTT
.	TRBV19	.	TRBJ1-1	CASSIEPTTMNTEAFF	TGTGCCAGTAGTATAGAGCCCACTACCATGAACACTGAAGCTTTCTTT
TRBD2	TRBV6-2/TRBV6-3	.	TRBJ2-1	CASSFGTSGGNEQFF	TGTGCCAGCAGTTTCGGGACTAGCGGGGGGAATGAGCAGTTCTTC
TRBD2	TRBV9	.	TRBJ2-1	CASSALAGRNNEQFF	TGTGCCAGCAGCGCCCTAGCGGGGCGGAACAATGAGCAGTTCTTC
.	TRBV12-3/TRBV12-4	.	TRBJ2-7	CASSLDFYEQYF	TGTGCCAGCAGTCTGGATTTCTACGAGCAGTACTTC
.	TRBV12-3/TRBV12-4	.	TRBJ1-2	CASSLAQHGYTF	TGTGCCAGCAGTTTAGCACAGCATGGTTACACCTTC
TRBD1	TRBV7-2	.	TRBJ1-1	CASSQGVQVTEAFF	TGTGCCAGCAGCCAGGGGGTACAGGTCACTGAAGCTTTCTTT
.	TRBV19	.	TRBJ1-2	CASSIGWNYGYTF	TGTGCCAGTAGTATAGGATGGAACTATGGCTACACCTTC
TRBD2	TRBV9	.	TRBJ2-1	CASSLERGSSYNEQFF	TGTGCCAGCAGCCTCGAGCGGGGAAGCTCCTACAATGAGCAGTTCTTC
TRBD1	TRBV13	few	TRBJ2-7	CASSLGQPYLYEQYF	TGTGCCAGCAGCCTGGGACAGCCTTACCTCTACGAGCAGTACTTC
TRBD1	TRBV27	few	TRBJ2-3	CASRRTGGGFDTQYF	TGTGCCAGCAGACGAACAGGGGGCGGCTTCGATACGCAGTATTTT
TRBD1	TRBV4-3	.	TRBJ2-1	CASSQGRRGDRGYNEQFF	TGCGCCAGCAGCCAGGGTCGAAGGGGGGACAGGGGGTACAATGAGCAGTTCTTC
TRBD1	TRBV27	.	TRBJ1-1	CASKKGTGNTEAFF	TGTGCCAGCAAGAAGGGGACAGGTAACACTGAAGCTTTCTTT
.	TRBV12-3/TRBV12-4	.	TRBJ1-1	CASSGQRSTEAFF	TGTGCCAGCAGCGGACAAAGGAGCACTGAAGCTTTCTTT
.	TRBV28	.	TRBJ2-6	CASTDGGLSGANVLTF	TGTGCCAGCACGGATGGGGGCCTCTCTGGGGCCAACGTCCTGACTTTC
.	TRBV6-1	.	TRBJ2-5	CASSEAWGLEKTQYF	TGTGCCAGCAGTGAAGCCTGGGGGTTGGAAAAGACCCAGTACTTC
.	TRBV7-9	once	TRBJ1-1	CASSLALGDTEAFF	TGTGCCAGCAGCTTAGCGCTGGGGGACACTGAAGCTTTCTTT